This T cell receptor beta chain was sequenced in a study of human T cells and chemical hapten exposure. Study-level information: Alopecia areata, totalis or universalis affected patients, mainly female.

This clonotype was seen more than once but under ten times. Its antigen is not identified. Findings and caveats of the study: Expanded TCR counts at PT1 were positively correlated with the patch test score.

Time point noted: pre-sensitization, week 0. Treatment denoted: therapeutic diphenylcyclopropenone sensitization with weekly scalp DPC. The library tagged each cDNA molecule with unique molecular identifiers. TCRdb passed the RACE reads through MiXCR, listing each CDR3 protein once. The repertoire consists of 350,000 to 450,000 distinct CDR3 sequences, with 4.5% to 6% occurring once and the leading ten covering 2.6%. Germline lookup yields CDR1 SGHAT and CDR2 FQNNGV. Trimming cost V 1 base and J 8 bases, with 15 bases left between them. There are 15 residues in the CDR3. The sequenced sample was whole blood, obtained in connection with sensitization to the hapten diphenylcyclopropenone (DPC). The rearrangement joins TRBV11-2 to TRBJ1-3; maybe TRBD1 (6 bases). This sequence was found in a woman aged 50 to 60 with alopecia areata. Some clones in this sample may be carry-over from other donors' samples. CDR3 loop: CASSLVGRGFDTIYF. CDR3 DNA: TGTGCCAGCAGCTTAGTGGGCAGGGGATTTGACACCATATATTTT. The complete variable domain, with remaining parts taken from reference TRBV11-2 and TRBJ1-3, reads EAGVAQSPRYKIIEKRQSVAFWCNPISGHATLYWYQQILGQGPKLLIQFQNNGVVDDSQLPKDRFSAERLKGVDSTLKIQPAKLEDSAVYLCASSLVGRGFDTIYFGEGSWLTVV.